The clone carrying this TCR beta chain was seen ten or more times. Its antigen is as yet unknown. The data stem from a study of regulatory T cells in long-lasting Graves disease. Study-level points and caveats: With persistent disease, TRBV28, TRBJ1-2 and TRBJ2-5 were the favored segments.

Time point: newly diagnosed GD, antithyroid drugs for less than 3 months. With RNA extracted from PBMCs as input, the TCR library was made. Building of the TCR beta libraries involved iRepertoire HTBI primers and Arm-PCR of CDR3 regions. TCRdb fed the multiplex PCR reads into MiXCR, producing one record per CDR3 protein. This table holds 350,000 to 450,000 distinct CDR3 sequences, 12% found once. Trimming took off 6 bases at V and 2 bases at J, with 15 bases between the two ends. This CDR3 contains 15 residues. Germline loops: CDR1 MDHEN, CDR2 SYDVKM. The same data also went into a second study, on T cells in Graves' hyperthyroidism and ophthalmopathy. That study adds: Blood also carried most thyroid clonotypes expanded above 0.001.

This clonotype was sampled from a woman between 18 and 29 years old with Graves disease. Material: peripheral blood mononuclear cells (PBMCs), obtained at new diagnosis, from a patient treated with antithyroid drugs. The chain employs TRBV28 and TRBJ2-3, with no clear D. As DNA, the CDR3 is TGTGCCAGCAGCCTGAGCCCTGATTTCACAGATACGCAGTATTTT. Translated: CASSLSPDFTDTQYF.